The entry below gives a single T cell receptor (beta chain) sequence along with its context. J was trimmed by 9 bases and V by 7 bases; bases with no gene match: 6. Germline values: CDR1 SNHLY, CDR2 FYNNEI. The CDR3 extends over 14 amino acids. Only in-frame clones appear in the TCRdb table, and some are missing; sequencing was by immunoSEQ multiplex PCR. Of some 74,000 clones in the sample, approximately 76% were seen once. The data were taken from a study of blood T cell repertoires in COVID-19. Sequencing was done on a sample of peripheral blood. The receptor was isolated from an older man with active or convalescent COVID-19. The V and J genes are TRBV2 and TRBJ2-1; 13 bases match TRBD2. CDR3 amino acids: CASNGLAGDFEQFF. CDR3 in DNA: TGTGCCAGCAACGGACTAGCGGGGGACTTTGAGCAGTTCTTC.